Sequencing of this T cell receptor beta chain was carried out in a study of blood T cell repertoires in COVID-19. Across the study: COVID-19 samples from acute and convalescent phases originated in the United States, Italy and Spain. The analysed material was cDNA or gDNA that came from T cells, B-cell-depleted T cells, or PBMCs.

Trimming shortened V by 1 base and J by 7 bases, and 13 bases separated the two germline ends. This CDR3 comprises 15 residues. Germline V gene sequence: CDR1 SGHAT, CDR2 FQNNGV. Some clones are missing from TCRdb's copy, which holds only in-frame ones; the method was immunoSEQ multiplex PCR. The data contain about 400,000 clones, 88% of them singletons. Adults between about 18 and 95 years of age took part from approximately 24 US areas. Participant-reported clinical history was the basis for cohort assignment. This TCR was sampled from a woman aged 25 to 39 with acute COVID-19. The specimen was PBMCs or T cells enriched from blood (not recorded which). This rearrangement joins TRBV11-2 to TRBJ1-4; the D gene is possibly TRBD1 (5 bases). In DNA form, the CDR3 reads TGTGCCAGCAGCTTAGGCGGCTACGGGGGTGAAAAACTGTTTTTT. It yields the protein CASSLGGYGGEKLFF.